Described below is a single T cell receptor beta chain sequence and its context. This table comes from immunoSEQ multiplex PCR, and its TCRdb copy is limited to in-frame clones, with some not included. The sample shows about 160,000 clones, about 88% of them seen only once. This entry is derived from a study of blood T cell repertoires in COVID-19. Overall study: Specimens from acute and convalescent COVID-19 originated in the United States, Italy and Spain. PBMCs, B-cell-depleted T cells, or T cells were the source of the cDNA or gDNA that made up the material.

V shed 4 bases and J shed 7 bases, with 11 bases lying between them. CDR3 length equals 13 residues. Germline V gene data show CDR1 as LNHDA and CDR2 as SQIVND (reference sequence). The source material was peripheral blood. The chain has TRBV19 and TRBJ1-3; D gene ambiguous. This TCR was recovered from a middle-aged man with acute or convalescent COVID-19. The CDR3 DNA is TGTGCCAGTAGTAGGAACGGGGTGAACACCATATATTTT. Amino acid sequence: CASSRNGVNTIYF.